These 19 T cell receptor beta chains were all obtained from the same sample, sequenced in a study of OX40 agonist ivuxolimab in advanced cancers. Method: immunoSEQ multiplex PCR; TCRdb's copy keeps in-frame clones and lacks some. This sample has some 20,000 clones, with around 88% found just once. This specimen was CD4+ or CD8+ T cells sorted from blood, taken in a trial of the OX40 agonist ivuxolimab. The receptors come from an adult with an advanced solid tumor such as melanoma, head and neck, liver or kidney cancer.

This clone was detected only once. This chain joins TRBV11-2 and TRBJ2-2; D unclear. Per the germline V gene, CDR1 is SGHAT and CDR2 is FQNNGV. The length of the CDR3 is 18 residues. V was pared by 1 base and J by 4 bases, with 19 bases between. The CDR3 DNA reads as TGTGCCAGCAGCTTAGGCAACGGACGGCGAGTGGGCACCGGGGAGCTGTTTTTT. This codes for CASSLGNGRRVGTGELFF. Looking up the rest from reference TRBV11-2 and TRBJ2-2 gives the full variable domain: EAGVAQSPRYKIIEKRQSVAFWCNPISGHATLYWYQQILGQGPKLLIQFQNNGVVDDSQLPKDRFSAERLKGVDSTLKIQPAKLEDSAVYLCASSLGNGRRVGTGELFFGEGSRLTVL.

This chain uses TRBV27 with TRBJ1-1; unclear D gene. In germline, CDR1 is MNHEY, CDR2 SMNVEV (reference sequence). The CDR3 is 13 amino acids. V lost 3 bases and J 1 base, leaving 6 bases between the germline ends. CDR3 coding DNA: TGTGCCAGCAGTTTGGGTGGGAACACTGAAGCTTTCTTT. Amino acid sequence: CASSLGGNTEAFF.

This clone was observed once. The rearrangement joins TRBV5-1 to TRBJ2-1; D gene ambiguous. V shed 1 base and J shed 0 bases, with 8 bases lying between them. Per germline, CDR1 SGHRS and CDR2 YFSETQ. This CDR3 has 15 amino acids. The CDR3 region is CASSLNSYSYNEQFF. The CDR3 DNA is TGCGCCAGCAGCTTGAACAGCTACTCCTACAATGAGCAGTTCTTC.

The V gene is TRBV9, the J gene TRBJ2-1; D uncertain. V shed 0 bases and J shed 8 bases, with 6 bases lying between them. The CDR3 sequence is 12 residues long. CDR1 and CDR2 (germline): SGDLS, YYNGEE. CDR3 DNA: TGTGCCAGCAGCGTAGATTCGGATGAGCAGTTCTTC. Its translation: CASSVDSDEQFF.

The chain uses TRBV30 and TRBJ2-7; 8 positions agree with TRBD2. The CDR3 extends over 14 amino acids. V was clipped by 5 bases and J by 3 bases; unmatched bases: 9. Germline lookup yields CDR1 GTSNPN and CDR2 SVGIG (reference sequence). CDR3 in DNA: TGTGCCTGGGACTCCAGCGGGAGTTACTACGAGCAGTACTTC. It translates to CAWDSSGSYYEQYF. The entire variable domain, with the rest obtained from reference TRBV30 and TRBJ2-7, is as follows: SQTIHQWPATLVQPVGSPLSLECTVEGTSNPNLYWYRQAAGRGLQLLFYSVGIGQISSEVPQNLSASRPQDRQFILSSKKLLLSDSGFYLCAWDSSGSYYEQYFGPGTRLTVT.

This clone has just one count. The chain employs TRBV5-1 and TRBJ2-1, with D unresolved. The CDR3 consists of 15 residues. V was shortened by 0 bases and J by 0 bases, with 7 bases between the two germline ends. Germline V gene data show CDR1 as SGHRS and CDR2 as YFSETQ. The CDR3, as DNA: TGCGCCAGCAGCTTGGTTGCGAGCTCCTACAATGAGCAGTTCTTC. This translates into CASSLVASSYNEQFF. The full variable domain, rest sourced from reference TRBV5-1 and TRBJ2-1, is KAGVTQTPRYLIKTRGQQVTLSCSPISGHRSVSWYQQTPGQGLQFLFEYFSETQRNKGNFPGRFSGRQFSNSRSEMNVSTLELGDSALYLCASSLVASSYNEQFFGPGTRLTVL.

V and J are TRBV2 and TRBJ2-3; 13 nucleotides align to TRBD2. Germline trimming cut 6 bases from V and 4 bases from J; bases unmatched to any gene: 4. Germline V lookup: CDR1 SNHLY, CDR2 FYNNEI. The CDR3 has 15 residues. In DNA form, the CDR3 reads TGTGCCAGCAGCCAGACTAGCGGGAGGTCAGATACGCAGTATTTT. The encoded protein is CASSQTSGRSDTQYF.

The rearrangement uses TRBV6-1 and TRBJ1-2, with D uncertain. With 6 bases removed from V and 6 bases from J, the gap between germline ends came to 14 bases. The CDR3 consists of 13 residues. In germline, CDR1 is MNHNS, CDR2 SASEGT. The chain's CDR3 is CASRGIGVHGYTF. The CDR3 DNA follows: TGTGCCAGCAGGGGGATTGGAGTGCATGGCTACACCTTC.

The DNA of the CDR3 is TGTGCCAGCACCCTAGGAAGGTCCTACGAGCAGTACTTC. Its protein is CASTLGRSYEQYF. The chain links TRBV6-5 to TRBJ2-7, with no clear D. The V and J ends lost 7 bases and 1 base respectively, with 11 bases between them. The CDR3 totals 13 residues. Germline V gene data show CDR1 as MNHEY and CDR2 as SVGAGI.

This clone was recorded only once. The V gene is TRBV5-6, the J gene TRBJ2-5, with D perhaps TRBD1 (6 bases). Germline CDR1 is SGHDT and CDR2 is YYEEEE. This CDR3 is 14 amino acids long. V lost 3 bases and J lost 0, with 9 bases in between. The CDR3 DNA is TGTGCCAGCAGCTCCACAGGGAACCAAGAGACCCAGTACTTC. Its protein is CASSSTGNQETQYF.

The chain uses TRBV27 and TRBJ2-3; 7 nucleotides agree with TRBD2. In germline, CDR1 is MNHEY, CDR2 SMNVEV (reference sequence). The CDR3 totals 16 residues. V shed 5 bases, J shed 0 bases, and the junction held 8 bases outside the gene matches. CDR3 DNA: TGTGCCAGCAGTCCTGGCCCGGGGGGAAGCACAGATACGCAGTATTTT. Its protein product is CASSPGPGGSTDTQYF.

V gene TRBV4-3 combines with J gene TRBJ2-7, with 9 bases fitting TRBD2. The CDR3 runs to 14 residues. After removal of 3 bases from V and 3 bases from J, the junction contained 3 bases not matched to a gene. CDR1 and CDR2 (germline): LGHNA, YSLEER. The DNA for the CDR3 is TGCGCCAGCAGCCAGACTAGCGGAAACTACGAGCAGTACTTC. Its protein product is CASSQTSGNYEQYF.

This rearrangement joins TRBV7-9 to TRBJ2-7; 9 bases map to TRBD1. The trim removed 4 bases at V and 4 bases at J, leaving 5 bases unmatched. CDR1 SEHNR and CDR2 FQNEAQ come from the germline V gene (reference sequence). The length of the CDR3 is 14 residues. The CDR3 region is CASSSRTGVYEQYF. In DNA form, the CDR3 reads TGTGCCAGCAGCTCGCGGACAGGGGTATACGAGCAGTACTTC.

The rearrangement links TRBV4-3 to TRBJ2-7; D may be TRBD1 or TRBD2 (5 bases each). V lost 3 bases and J 0 bases, leaving 12 bases between the germline ends. Germline CDR1 is LGHNA and CDR2 is YSLEER. CDR3 length equals 15 residues. The CDR3 sequence is CASSQITGTSYEQYF. The CDR3 bases are TGCGCCAGCAGCCAGATTACCGGGACCTCCTACGAGCAGTACTTC.

CDR3 sequence: CASSPRAGSYNEQFF. For the CDR3, the DNA is TGTGCCAGCAGCCCGCGGGCGGGATCCTACAATGAGCAGTTCTTC. The gene calls are TRBV9 and TRBJ2-1; weak D call: TRBD2 (6 bases). This CDR3 is built from 15 residues. CDR1 and CDR2 (germline): SGDLS, YYNGEE. Trimming left V 4 bases short and J 1 base short, with 12 bases between.

The V gene is TRBV4-1, the J gene TRBJ2-7; no definite D call. In germline, CDR1 is MGHRA, CDR2 YSYEKL. The CDR3 has 16 amino acids. Trimming removed 8 bases from V and 0 bases from J, with 20 bases in between. As DNA, the CDR3 is TGCGCCAGCGGCCTATCTGGGGAAATGAGCTCCTACGAGCAGTACTTC. It codes for CASGLSGEMSSYEQYF.

This clone has just one count. The chain uses TRBV25-1 and TRBJ1-3, with D unresolved. Deletions cut 2 bases from V and 1 base from J, with 6 bases between. Germline CDR1 is MGHDK and CDR2 is SYGVNS. This CDR3 is built from 14 residues. The CDR3, as DNA: TGTGCCAGCAGTGAAGGCAGTTCTGGAAACACCATATATTTT. It specifies CASSEGSSGNTIYF.

The V and J genes are TRBV4-3 and TRBJ2-2; no reliable D call. This CDR3 has 16 residues. V shed 0 bases and J shed 4 bases, with 12 bases lying between them. Germline V gene sequence: CDR1 LGHNA, CDR2 YSLEER. The CDR3 sequence is CASSQDIGQVTGELFF. The CDR3 DNA reads as TGCGCCAGCAGCCAAGATATAGGGCAGGTCACCGGGGAGCTGTTTTTT.

The gene calls are TRBV15 and TRBJ2-1; TRBD2 agrees at 7 bases. J gave up 2 bases and V 1 base, and 5 bases lay outside the gene matches. The CDR3 extends over 16 amino acids. Germline lookup yields CDR1 LNHNV and CDR2 YYDKDF (reference sequence). Here the CDR3 reads CATSRVGEGAYNEQFF. CDR3 nucleotides: TGTGCCACCAGCAGAGTGGGGGAGGGCGCCTACAATGAGCAGTTCTTC.